Listed here are 30 T cell receptor beta chains from one sample, sequenced in a study. The protocol was immunoSEQ multiplex PCR, while the TCRdb copy is restricted to in-frame clones and leaves out a portion. The sample records under 90,000 clones, 90% to 95% being singletons. The sample consisted of PBMCs. Receptors originate from a man in his forties or fifties with rheumatoid arthritis.

The chain couples TRBV3-1 (or the pseudogene TRBV3-2) to TRBJ2-7, with TRBD1 matching over 7 bases. With V trimmed by 6 bases and J by 2 bases, 4 bases remained unmatched. The CDR3 spans 13 residues. Germline lookup yields CDR1 LGHDT and CDR2 YNNKEL (reference sequence). DNA for the CDR3: TGTGCCAGCAGTCACAGGGGTCCCTACGAGCAGTACTTC. Protein product: CASSHRGPYEQYF.

This clone was observed a single time. V and J are TRBV5-6 and TRBJ1-1; the D is unclear. The CDR3 is 15 residues long. V gave up 2 bases and J gave up 11 bases, with 22 bases separating them. Germline loops: CDR1 SGHDT, CDR2 YYEEEE. CDR3 protein: CASSLFQTAIGGAFF. The CDR3 DNA sequence: TGTGCCAGCAGCTTATTCCAGACCGCCATCGGAGGGGCTTTCTTT.

The V and J genes are TRBV29-1 and TRBJ1-2; TRBD1 aligns across 7 bases. The junction had 10 bases not matched to a gene; V was cut back by 6 bases and J by 0 bases. From germline, CDR1 is SQVTM and CDR2 ANQGSEA. The CDR3 is 15 residues long. DNA for the CDR3: TGCAGCGTCGCCGACAGGGCCCCGTCTAACTATGGCTACACCTTC. This sequence encodes CSVADRAPSNYGYTF.

This clone was detected only once. The chain has TRBV5-6 and TRBJ2-5; a possible D gene is TRBD2 (5 bases). The V end lost 0 bases, the J end lost 1 base, and 10 bases lay between the germline ends. Germline V CDR1 and CDR2: SGHDT, YYEEEE. This CDR3 is built from 15 residues. CDR3 amino acids: CASSLVREIQETQYF. The CDR3 DNA reads TGTGCCAGCAGCTTGGTCCGGGAAATCCAAGAGACCCAGTACTTC.

In nucleotides, the CDR3 is TGTGCCAGCAGCCTGGGGGGGGACGAGCAGTACTTC. It specifies CASSLGGDEQYF. The chain carries TRBV14 and TRBJ2-7; 7 nucleotides align to TRBD2. The germline CDR1 and CDR2 sequences are SGHDN and FVKESK. The CDR3 has 12 amino acids. The V gene end was trimmed by 4 bases and the J gene end by 5 bases; junction bases not matched to a gene: 2.

The chain uses TRBV6-5 and TRBJ2-5; 7 nucleotides line up with TRBD1. With V trimmed by 8 bases and J by 5 bases, 14 bases remained unmatched. The V gene's germline CDR1 is MNHEY and CDR2 SVGAGI. This CDR3 has 15 amino acids. This CDR3 reads CASPSDVRGFETQYF. DNA of the CDR3: TGTGCCAGCCCGTCGGACGTCAGGGGGTTCGAGACCCAGTACTTC.

The chain uses TRBV20-1 and TRBJ2-7; D remains unclear. This CDR3 contains 10 residues. CDR1 is DFQATT and CDR2 is SNEGSKA in the germline V gene (reference sequence). Trimming removed 4 bases at V and 6 bases at J, with 7 bases between. CDR3 sequence (DNA): TGCAGTGCTACCGGGCCCGAGCAGTACTTC. This encodes CSATGPEQYF.

The V gene is TRBV28, the J gene TRBJ2-2, with 8 positions matching TRBD1. Germline V gives CDR1 MDHEN, CDR2 SYDVKM. The CDR3 has 19 residues. The V gene end was trimmed by 5 bases and the J gene end by 1 base; junction bases not matched to a gene: 15. CDR3 sequence: CASSPPRGTGLGNTGELFF. Here the CDR3 DNA reads TGTGCCAGCAGTCCCCCCAGGGGGACAGGTCTCGGGAACACCGGGGAGCTGTTTTTT.

V usage is TRBV9 and J usage is TRBJ1-1; D is perhaps TRBD1 (6 bases). Trimming pared 4 bases from V and 0 bases from J, leaving 19 bases between. Per the germline V gene, CDR1 is SGDLS and CDR2 is YYNGEE. This CDR3 comprises 17 residues. The CDR3 loop is CASSSGGGVGMNTEAFF. The CDR3 nucleotides read TGTGCCAGCAGCTCGGGCGGGGGCGTAGGGATGAACACTGAAGCTTTCTTT.

CDR3: CASSLYFGWEVETQYF. The CDR3 nucleotides read TGTGCCAGCAGCTTGTATTTTGGCTGGGAGGTCGAGACCCAGTACTTC. V usage is TRBV5-5 and J usage is TRBJ2-5; TRBD2 is a possible D gene (6 bases). The CDR3 length is 16 residues. V was cut by 1 base and J by 5 bases, with 18 bases left in between. Germline V gene sequence: CDR1 SGHKS, CDR2 YYEKEE (reference sequence).

In DNA form, the CDR3 reads TGTGCCAGCAGCTTGGCCCCCAATGAGCAGTTCTTC. It is translated as CASSLAPNEQFF. The J gene is TRBJ2-1, the V gene TRBV7-3; D gene uncertain. V shed 3 bases and J shed 6 bases, with 6 bases lying between them. From germline, CDR1 is SGHTA and CDR2 FQGTGA. This CDR3 has 12 amino acids.

The chain carries TRBV7-9 and TRBJ1-1; tentatively, D is TRBD1 (5 bases). Germline V CDR1 and CDR2: SEHNR, FQNEAQ (reference sequence). The CDR3 spans 14 residues. Between the trimmed V and J ends, which lost 0 bases and 5 bases, there was a span of 10 bases. CDR3 region: CASSLASGSTEAFF. The CDR3 nucleotides are TGTGCCAGCAGCTTAGCATCAGGGAGTACTGAAGCTTTCTTT. The variable domain in full, with the rest retrieved from reference TRBV7-9 and TRBJ1-1, is DTGVSQNPRHKITKRGQNVTFRCDPISEHNRLYWYRQTLGQGPEFLTYFQNEAQLEKSRLLSDRFSAERPKGSFSTLEIQRTEQGDSAMYLCASSLASGSTEAFFGQGTRLTVV.

The V and J genes are TRBV7-8 and TRBJ2-5; 15 bases align to TRBD2. The CDR3 extends over 18 amino acids. CDR1 is SGHVS, CDR2 FQNEAQ, per germline. V was pared by 5 bases and J by 1 base, with 8 bases of the junction left unmatched. This chain's CDR3 is CASSLGTSGRRIQETQYF. CDR3 nucleotide sequence: TGTGCCAGCAGCCTCGGGACTAGCGGGAGGCGGATCCAAGAGACCCAGTACTTC. Variable domain in full (rest from reference TRBV7-8 and TRBJ2-5): GAGVSQSPRYKVAKRGQDVALRCDPISGHVSLFWYQQALGQGPEFLTYFQNEAQLDKSGLPSDRFFAERPEGSVSTLKIQRTQQEDSAVYLCASSLGTSGRRIQETQYFGPGTRLLVL.

The chain links TRBV5-1 to TRBJ1-2; the D is unclear. The V end lost 3 bases, the J end lost 1 base, and 7 bases lay between the germline ends. In germline, CDR1 is SGHRS, CDR2 YFSETQ. The CDR3 loop spans 13 amino acids. The CDR3 loop is CASSSQVNYGYTF. CDR3 coding DNA: TGCGCCAGCAGCTCTCAGGTTAACTATGGCTACACCTTC.

The chain is built from TRBV7-2 and TRBJ2-3, with 10 positions matching TRBD2. Per the germline V gene, CDR1 is SGHTA and CDR2 is FQGNSA. Trimming took 1 base from V and 2 from J; bases not matched to a gene: 6. The CDR3 loop spans 17 amino acids. The CDR3 DNA is TGTGCCAGCAGCTTAGTAGTAGCGGGAGGTTACACAGATACGCAGTATTTT. This encodes CASSLVVAGGYTDTQYF.

The chain recombines TRBV7-9 with TRBJ1-1; weak D call: TRBD1 (5 bases). Per germline, CDR1 SEHNR and CDR2 FQNEAQ (reference sequence). Trimming took 3 bases from V and 1 from J, leaving 12 bases between them. The CDR3 runs to 15 residues. CDR3 DNA sequence: TGTGCCAGCAGCTTTATACGCAGGGCGAACACTGAAGCTTTCTTT. Residues: CASSFIRRANTEAFF.

The sample holds one count of this clone. The chain joins TRBV28 to TRBJ1-1; no clear D gene. Trimming took 6 bases from V and 0 from J, leaving 11 bases between them. The CDR3 spans 14 residues. Germline assignment: CDR1 MDHEN and CDR2 SYDVKM. The CDR3 spells CASSFTGMNTEAFF. CDR3 in DNA: TGTGCCAGCAGCTTCACGGGCATGAACACTGAAGCTTTCTTT.

The chain carries TRBV19 and TRBJ1-3, with D maybe TRBD1 (6 bases). V was clipped by 5 bases and J by 1 base, with 9 bases between them. CDR3 length equals 14 residues. Germline lookup yields CDR1 LNHDA and CDR2 SQIVND (reference sequence). The CDR3 region has the DNA TGTGCCAGTAGTCCCGACAGGTCTGGAAACACCATATATTTT. Amino acid sequence: CASSPDRSGNTIYF.

The rearrangement joins TRBV3-1 (or the pseudogene TRBV3-2) to TRBJ1-1, with D possibly being TRBD1 (5 bases). V lost 1 base to trimming and J lost 3 bases, with 15 bases between them. The CDR3 runs 16 residues. Per germline, CDR1 LGHDT and CDR2 YNNKEL (reference sequence). Here the CDR3 reads CASSQGAGFRDTEAFF. The CDR3 nucleotides read TGTGCCAGCAGCCAAGGGGCAGGGTTCAGGGACACTGAAGCTTTCTTT.

The J gene is TRBJ2-7, the V gene TRBV6-6; TRBD1 aligns across 9 bases. The ends lost 1 base at V and 6 bases at J; junction bases unmatched: 7. The germline V gene has CDR1 MNHNY and CDR2 SVGAGI (reference sequence). The CDR3 is 15 residues long. CDR3: CASSYFLSGQGEQYF. CDR3 nucleotide sequence: TGTGCCAGCAGTTACTTCCTCTCGGGACAGGGCGAGCAGTACTTC.

The chain uses TRBV9 and TRBJ1-4; D may be TRBD1 (5 bases). The germline V gene has CDR1 SGDLS and CDR2 YYNGEE. V shed 4 bases and J shed 1 base, with 11 bases lying between them. The length of the CDR3 is 15 residues. The DNA for the CDR3 is TGTGCCAGCAGCCCCAGTAGGGGAACTAATGAAAAACTGTTTTTT. Protein sequence: CASSPSRGTNEKLFF.

The V call is TRBV6-6, the J call TRBJ2-7; 13 positions agree with TRBD2. The CDR3 is made up of 14 amino acids. Germline V gene data show CDR1 as MNHNY and CDR2 as SVGAGI (reference sequence). The junction had 8 bases not matched to a gene; V was cut back by 10 bases and J by 5 bases. The CDR3 loop is CATRTSGGIHEQYF. CDR3 nucleotides: TGTGCCACCCGGACTAGCGGGGGTATCCACGAGCAGTACTTC.

This chain connects TRBV15 to TRBJ1-1; TRBD1 agrees at 9 bases. Germline CDR1 is LNHNV and CDR2 is YYDKDF (reference sequence). The length of the CDR3 is 15 residues. V lost 1 base and J lost 3; bases outside the gene matches: 3. The CDR3 DNA reads TGTGCCACCAGCAGAGCCAGGACAGGGGACACTGAAGCTTTCTTT. It encodes CATSRARTGDTEAFF.

The chain combines TRBV4-1 with TRBJ1-4; TRBD1 aligns across 7 bases. Losses at the gene ends were 6 bases for V and 6 bases for J; bases not matched to a gene: 7. Germline loops: CDR1 MGHRA, CDR2 YSYEKL. The CDR3 extends over 14 amino acids. CDR3 in amino acids: CASSNSQGDEKLFF. For the CDR3, the DNA is TGCGCCAGCAGTAATTCCCAGGGGGATGAAAAACTGTTTTTT.

The V gene is TRBV24-1, the J gene TRBJ2-1, with 9 bases that match TRBD2. The ends lost 3 bases at V and 7 bases at J; junction bases unmatched: 12. This CDR3 region has 17 residues. CDR1 and CDR2 from the germline V gene are KGHDR and SFDVKD. CDR3 DNA sequence: TGTGCCACCAGTGATACCCCCGGGACTAGCTTTTTGAATGAGCAGTTCTTC. As protein: CATSDTPGTSFLNEQFF.

Points on this clone: An end of the junction does not agree with germline; a read error may underlie this. This sequence joins TRBV7-7 and TRBJ1-5, with D possibly being TRBD1 (6 bases). This CDR3 is built from 15 residues. Per the germline V gene, CDR1 is SSHAT and CDR2 is FNYEAQ (reference sequence). CDR3 protein: CASSWTVWYNQPQHF. CDR3 bases: TGTGCTAGCAGCTGGACAGTTTGGTATAATCAGCCCCAGCATTTT.

This chain joins TRBV28 and TRBJ1-3; no firm D call. CDR3 length: 12 residues. The V end lost 6 bases, the J end lost 2 bases, and 5 bases lay between the germline ends. Per germline, CDR1 MDHEN and CDR2 SYDVKM. The CDR3 DNA follows: TGTGCCAGCAGGAGACCTGGAAACACCATATATTTT. The encoded protein is CASRRPGNTIYF.

The chain joins TRBV18 to TRBJ1-1, with D uncertain. The V gene lost 6 bases and the J gene lost 1 base, with 6 bases spanning the gap. The CDR3 runs to 12 residues. Germline V gene lookup returns CDR1 KGHSH and CDR2 LQKENI. This CDR3 is CASSPPNTEAFF. The CDR3, as DNA: TGTGCCAGCTCCCCCCCGAACACTGAAGCTTTCTTT.

The chain is built from TRBV24-1 and TRBJ2-3; 11 bases line up with TRBD2. The CDR3 covers 17 residues. The V and J ends lost 2 bases and 6 bases, in that order; junction bases with no gene match: 9. Germline lookup yields CDR1 KGHDR and CDR2 SFDVKD. The CDR3 here is CATSDSTSGGSLDTQYF. The CDR3 DNA sequence: TGTGCCACCAGTGATTCCACTAGCGGGGGAAGTCTGGATACGCAGTATTTT.

This sequence joins TRBV6-5 and TRBJ2-5; D possibly uses TRBD1 or TRBD2 (5 bases each). Trimming left V 6 bases short and J 2 bases short, with 10 bases between. This CDR3 spans 13 amino acids. Germline CDR1 reads MNHEY; CDR2 reads SVGAGI. The CDR3 DNA reads as TGTGCCAGCAGACCGGGACCACAAGAGACCCAGTACTTC. This encodes CASRPGPQETQYF.